This T cell receptor (beta chain) was captured by sequencing in a study of blood T cell repertoires in COVID-19. Across the whole study: Samples of COVID-19 (acute and convalescent) were obtained from the United States, Italy and Spain.

The CDR3 extends over 15 amino acids. With 1 base removed from V and 4 bases from J, the gap between germline ends came to 13 bases. Per the germline V gene, CDR1 is SEHNR and CDR2 is FQNEAQ (reference sequence). The protocol was immunoSEQ multiplex PCR, while the TCRdb copy is restricted to in-frame clones and leaves out a portion. Counted here are fewer than 350,000 clones, roughly 88% occurring once; the ten biggest clones make up around 2.1%. Everyone who took part was roughly 18 to 89 years old, and they came from about two dozen US areas. Recovered Cohort 3 donors showed two negative PCRs, clearance, or symptom resolution.

This TCR was sampled from a young man who had recovered from COVID-19. The chain couples TRBV7-9 to TRBJ1-2; perhaps TRBD1 as D (5 bases). Specimen: PBMCs or T cells enriched from blood (not recorded which). CDR3 coding DNA: TGTGCCAGCAGCTTAGGGTCTCAGGGTAGCTATGGCTACACCTTC. It yields the protein CASSLGSQGSYGYTF.